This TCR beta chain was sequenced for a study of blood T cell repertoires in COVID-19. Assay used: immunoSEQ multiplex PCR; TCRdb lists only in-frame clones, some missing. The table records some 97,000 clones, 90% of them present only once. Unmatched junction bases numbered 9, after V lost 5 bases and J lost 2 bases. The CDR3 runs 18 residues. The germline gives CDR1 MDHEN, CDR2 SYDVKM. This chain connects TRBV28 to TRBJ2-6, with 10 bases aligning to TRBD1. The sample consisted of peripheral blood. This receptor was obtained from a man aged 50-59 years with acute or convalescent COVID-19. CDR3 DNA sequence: TGTGCCAGCAGTGAGTCGACAGGGGGCGGACCTGGGGCCAACGTCCTGACTTTC. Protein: CASSESTGGGPGANVLTF.